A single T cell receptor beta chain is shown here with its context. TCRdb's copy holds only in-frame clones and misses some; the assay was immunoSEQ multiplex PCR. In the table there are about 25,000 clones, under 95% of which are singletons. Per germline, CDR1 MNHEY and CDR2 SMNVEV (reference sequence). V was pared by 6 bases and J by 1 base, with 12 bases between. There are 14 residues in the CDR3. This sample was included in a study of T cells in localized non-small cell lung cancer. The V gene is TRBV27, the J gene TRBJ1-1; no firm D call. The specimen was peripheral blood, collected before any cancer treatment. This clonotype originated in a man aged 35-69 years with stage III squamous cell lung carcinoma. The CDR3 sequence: CASRPRAGNTEAFF. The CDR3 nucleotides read TGTGCCAGCAGACCAAGGGCGGGGAACACTGAAGCTTTCTTT.